The 18 T cell receptor beta chains presented below share a single source sample, sequenced in a study of blood T cell repertoires in COVID-19. Here immunoSEQ multiplex PCR was the method, and the copy in TCRdb shows in-frame clones only, minus some. Of under 450,000 clones in the sample, around 91% were seen once. The specimen was peripheral blood. The receptors shown here come from a woman in her forties with COVID-19, enrolled during active disease.

This sequence joins TRBV9 and TRBJ1-3; 8 positions agree with TRBD1. The CDR3 spans 16 residues. The J segment lost 2 bases and the V segment lost 0 bases, leaving 4 bases of the junction unmatched. CDR1 is SGDLS, CDR2 YYNGEE, per germline. CDR3: CASSVDGRGPGNTIYF. CDR3 sequence (DNA): TGTGCCAGCAGCGTAGACGGCAGGGGGCCTGGAAACACCATATATTTT.

The rearrangement joins TRBV24-1 to TRBJ2-2, with 7 bases identical to TRBD2. The V gene's germline CDR1 is KGHDR and CDR2 SFDVKD. This CDR3 has 13 amino acids. V shed 8 bases and J 6 bases; nucleotides not matched to a gene: 5. This chain's CDR3 is CATKGGSAGELFF. In DNA form, the CDR3 reads TGTGCCACCAAGGGAGGGTCGGCCGGGGAGCTGTTTTTT.

The chain carries TRBV19 and TRBJ1-2; 9 bases fit TRBD1. The CDR3 is 15 residues long. The trim removed 4 bases at V and 2 bases at J, leaving 5 bases unmatched. Looked up from germline, CDR1 is LNHDA and CDR2 is SQIVND (reference sequence). This CDR3 is CASSRSGQGNYGYTF. For the CDR3, the DNA is TGTGCCAGTAGTAGGTCGGGACAGGGAAACTATGGCTACACCTTC.

This clone was observed a handful of times. This sequence joins TRBV6-2 or TRBV6-3 and TRBJ1-5; perhaps TRBD1 as D (6 bases). V was trimmed by 5 bases and J by 0 bases, leaving 14 bases between them. CDR3 length equals 16 residues. The germline V gene encodes CDR1 MNHEY and CDR2 SVGEGT. Here the CDR3 reads CASSGQNFNSNQPQHF. In nucleotides, the CDR3 is TGTGCCAGCAGTGGACAGAATTTCAATAGCAATCAGCCCCAGCATTTT.

This chain joins TRBV27 and TRBJ2-1; D perhaps matches TRBD1 (6 bases). Germline V gives CDR1 MNHEY, CDR2 SMNVEV (reference sequence). CDR3 length: 18 residues. V was pared by 1 base and J by 3 bases, with 19 bases between. The CDR3 DNA is TGTGCCAGCAGTTTATGGCGCGCGGACAGACTTAACTACAATGAGCAGTTCTTC. Protein: CASSLWRADRLNYNEQFF.

The chain has TRBV19 and TRBJ1-5; 7 bases agree with TRBD1. V shed 10 bases and J 5 bases; nucleotides not matched to a gene: 8. The CDR3 consists of 13 residues. The V gene's germline CDR1 is LNHDA and CDR2 SQIVND (reference sequence). The chain's CDR3 is CAIARDRDQPQHF. CDR3 bases: TGTGCCATCGCCCGGGACAGAGATCAGCCCCAGCATTTT.

The chain couples TRBV6-1 to TRBJ2-2, with D possibly TRBD1 on 6 matching bases. Trimming cost V 3 bases and J 3 bases, with 11 bases left between them. The germline V gene encodes CDR1 MNHNS and CDR2 SASEGT. The CDR3 covers 15 residues. The CDR3 loop is CASSELQGDTGELFF. CDR3 in DNA: TGTGCCAGCAGTGAGCTACAGGGTGACACCGGGGAGCTGTTTTTT.

Comments on this clone: This sample also contains other DNA sequences that code for the same CDR3. The V call is TRBV24-1, the J call TRBJ2-2; TRBD1 agrees at 8 bases. There are 14 residues in the CDR3. Trimming at V came to 5 bases and at J to 5 bases, leaving 3 bases not matched to a gene. Germline V gene lookup returns CDR1 KGHDR and CDR2 SFDVKD. CDR3 in DNA: TGTGCCACCAGTGGCCAGGGGGCGACCGGGGAGCTGTTTTTT. Protein product: CATSGQGATGELFF.

The chain recombines TRBV9 with TRBJ1-4, with 9 bases that match TRBD1. CDR1 and CDR2 (germline): SGDLS, YYNGEE. The J segment lost 12 bases and the V segment lost 2 bases, leaving 14 bases of the junction unmatched. The CDR3 contains 16 residues. The CDR3: CASSVSGTGFPGELFF. The CDR3, as DNA: TGTGCCAGCAGCGTCTCCGGGACAGGGTTTCCGGGGGAACTGTTTTTT.

This sequence joins TRBV5-1 and TRBJ1-4; 9 positions match TRBD1. Germline CDR1 SGHRS, CDR2 YFSETQ. The CDR3 loop spans 16 amino acids. The junction had 8 bases not matched to a gene; V was cut back by 3 bases and J by 5 bases. For the CDR3, the DNA is TGCGCCAGCAGCTCGAACCTCGGGACAGGGAATGAAAAACTGTTTTTT. Amino acids: CASSSNLGTGNEKLFF.

The V call is TRBV30, the J call TRBJ1-1, with 8 bases matching TRBD1. V shed 2 bases, J shed 11 bases, and the junction held 7 bases outside the gene matches. This CDR3 comprises 12 residues. Germline CDR1 reads GTSNPN; CDR2 reads SVGIG (reference sequence). CDR3 DNA sequence: TGTGCCTGGAGTCCCAGACAGGGGCCCGCTTTCTTT. Translated: CAWSPRQGPAFF.

V and J are TRBV6-2 or TRBV6-3 and TRBJ1-2; unclear D gene. V was pared by 6 bases and J by 4 bases, with 15 bases between. CDR1 is MNHEY, CDR2 SVGEGT, per germline. The CDR3 spans 14 residues. The CDR3 nucleotides are TGTGCCAGCAGCCGCCATCCATCTACCTATGGCTACACCTTC. This translates into CASSRHPSTYGYTF.

V usage is TRBV27 and J usage is TRBJ2-7; D possibly corresponds to TRBD2 (6 bases). Trimming removed 6 bases at V and 6 bases at J, with 18 bases between. The germline V gene encodes CDR1 MNHEY and CDR2 SMNVEV (reference sequence). CDR3 length equals 14 residues. CDR3 residues: CASRSGGLVGEQYF. The CDR3 region has the DNA TGTGCCAGCAGATCCGGGGGACTGGTTGGCGAGCAGTACTTC.

The chain employs TRBV27 and TRBJ1-1, with D unclear. This CDR3 region has 13 residues. Germline V CDR1 and CDR2: MNHEY, SMNVEV (reference sequence). Trimming removed 3 bases from V and 4 bases from J, with 9 bases in between. The CDR3 bases are TGTGCCAGCAGTTTCGGACTGAGCACTGAAGCTTTCTTT. Amino acid sequence: CASSFGLSTEAFF.

In its sample, this clone was seen once. The V gene is TRBV7-6, the J gene TRBJ1-6; D perhaps matches TRBD1 (6 bases). CDR3 length equals 14 residues. With 6 bases removed from V and 9 bases from J, the gap between germline ends came to 15 bases. The V gene's germline CDR1 is SGHVS and CDR2 FNYEAQ. Written as DNA, the CDR3 is TGTGCCAGCAGTTCCTCACAGGGTTCTTCACCCCTCCACTTT. It encodes CASSSSQGSSPLHF.

The V and J genes are TRBV11-2 and TRBJ1-3; D is ambiguous. Per the germline V gene, CDR1 is SGHAT and CDR2 is FQNNGV. Trimming cost V 2 bases and J 1 base, with 9 bases left between them. The CDR3 consists of 15 residues. For the CDR3, the DNA is TGTGCCAGCAGCTTATTCGAGGGTTCTGGAAACACCATATATTTT. This translates into CASSLFEGSGNTIYF.

V usage is TRBV11-2 and J usage is TRBJ2-3; D possibly corresponds to TRBD2 (6 bases). Germline CDR1 and CDR2: SGHAT and FQNNGV. CDR3 length: 16 residues. Deletions cut 1 base from V and 0 bases from J, with 11 bases between. The DNA of the CDR3 is TGTGCCAGCAGCTTAGTTTTTGCGGGAAGCACAGATACGCAGTATTTT. Protein sequence: CASSLVFAGSTDTQYF.

The V gene is TRBV5-6, the J gene TRBJ1-5; the match to TRBD1 covers 10 bases. This CDR3 has 15 amino acids. Trimming removed 0 bases from V and 6 bases from J; junction bases left unmatched: 3. Germline V gene lookup returns CDR1 SGHDT and CDR2 YYEEEE. CDR3 DNA: TGTGCCAGCAGCTTGGGACAGGGGGCAGGTCAGCCCCAGCATTTT. Protein sequence: CASSLGQGAGQPQHF.